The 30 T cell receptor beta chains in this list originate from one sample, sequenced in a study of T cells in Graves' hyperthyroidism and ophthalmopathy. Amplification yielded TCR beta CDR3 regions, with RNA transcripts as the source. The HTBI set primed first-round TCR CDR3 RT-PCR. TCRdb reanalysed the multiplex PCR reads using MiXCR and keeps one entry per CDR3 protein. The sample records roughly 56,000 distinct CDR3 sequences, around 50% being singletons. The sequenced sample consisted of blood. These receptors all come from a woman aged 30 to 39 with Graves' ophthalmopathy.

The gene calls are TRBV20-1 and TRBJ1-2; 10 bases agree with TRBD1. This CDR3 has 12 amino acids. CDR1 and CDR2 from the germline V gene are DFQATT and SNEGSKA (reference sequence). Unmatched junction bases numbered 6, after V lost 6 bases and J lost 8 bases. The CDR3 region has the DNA TGCAGTGCGAGACAGGGGGCAGGGGGCTACACCTTC. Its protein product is CSARQGAGGYTF.

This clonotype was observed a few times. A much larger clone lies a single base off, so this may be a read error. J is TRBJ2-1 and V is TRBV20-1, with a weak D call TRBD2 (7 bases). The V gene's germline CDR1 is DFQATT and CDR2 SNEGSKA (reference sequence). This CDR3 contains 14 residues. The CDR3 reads CSAGGAGRYNGQFF. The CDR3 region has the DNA TGCAGTGCGGGGGGGGCAGGAAGGTACAATGGGCAGTTCTTC.

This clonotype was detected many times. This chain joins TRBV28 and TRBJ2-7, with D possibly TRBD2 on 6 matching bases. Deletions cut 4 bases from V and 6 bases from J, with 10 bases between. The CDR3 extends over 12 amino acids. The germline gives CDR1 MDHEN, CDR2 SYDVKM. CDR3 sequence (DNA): TGTGCCAGCAGTTGGGGGGTCTCCGAGCAGTACTTC. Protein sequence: CASSWGVSEQYF. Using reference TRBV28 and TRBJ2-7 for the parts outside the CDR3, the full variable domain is DVKVTQSSRYLVKRTGEKVFLECVQDMDHENMFWYRQDPGLGLRLIYFSYDVKMKEKGDIPEGYSVSREKKERFSLILESASTNQTSMYLCASSWGVSEQYFGPGTRLTVT.

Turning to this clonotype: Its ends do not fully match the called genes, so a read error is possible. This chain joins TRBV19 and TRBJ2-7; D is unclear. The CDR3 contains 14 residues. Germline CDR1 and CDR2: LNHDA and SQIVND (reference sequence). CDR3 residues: CACSIVSRSYEQYF. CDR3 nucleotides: TGTGCCTGTAGTATAGTTAGCCGAAGCTACGAGCAGTACTTC.

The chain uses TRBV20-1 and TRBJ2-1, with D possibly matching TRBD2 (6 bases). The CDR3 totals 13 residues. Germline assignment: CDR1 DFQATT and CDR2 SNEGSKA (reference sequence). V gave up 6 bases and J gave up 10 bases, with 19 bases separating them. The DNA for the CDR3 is TGCAGTGCAATGGGAGCGGGCAACCAAGAGCAGTTCTTC. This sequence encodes CSAMGAGNQEQFF.

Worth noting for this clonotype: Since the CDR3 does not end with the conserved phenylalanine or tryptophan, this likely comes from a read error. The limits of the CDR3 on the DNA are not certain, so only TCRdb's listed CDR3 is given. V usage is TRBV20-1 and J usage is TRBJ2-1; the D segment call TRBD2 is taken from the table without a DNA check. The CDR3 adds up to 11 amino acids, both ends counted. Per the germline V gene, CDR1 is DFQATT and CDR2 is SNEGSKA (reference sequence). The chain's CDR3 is CSARELSREGL.

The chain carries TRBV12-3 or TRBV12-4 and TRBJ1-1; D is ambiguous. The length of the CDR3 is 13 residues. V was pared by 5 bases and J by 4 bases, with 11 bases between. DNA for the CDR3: TGTGCCAGCAGTCGCCACCCGGGCACTGAAGCTTTCTTT. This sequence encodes CASSRHPGTEAFF.

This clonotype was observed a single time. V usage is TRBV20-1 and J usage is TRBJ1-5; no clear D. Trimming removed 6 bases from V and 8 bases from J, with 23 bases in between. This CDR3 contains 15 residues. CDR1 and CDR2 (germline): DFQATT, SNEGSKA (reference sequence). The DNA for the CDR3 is TGCAGTGCCAATACGCGGGGTACTACGACTAAGCCCCAGCATTTT. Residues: CSANTRGTTTKPQHF.

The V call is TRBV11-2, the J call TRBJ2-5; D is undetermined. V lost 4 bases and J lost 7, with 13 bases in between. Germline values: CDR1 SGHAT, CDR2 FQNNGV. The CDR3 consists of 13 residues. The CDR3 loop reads CASSSSIWGTQYF. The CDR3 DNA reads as TGTGCCAGCAGCTCCTCAATTTGGGGGACCCAGTACTTC. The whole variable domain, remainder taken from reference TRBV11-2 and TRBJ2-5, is EAGVAQSPRYKIIEKRQSVAFWCNPISGHATLYWYQQILGQGPKLLIQFQNNGVVDDSQLPKDRFSAERLKGVDSTLKIQPAKLEDSAVYLCASSSSIWGTQYFGPGTRLLVL.

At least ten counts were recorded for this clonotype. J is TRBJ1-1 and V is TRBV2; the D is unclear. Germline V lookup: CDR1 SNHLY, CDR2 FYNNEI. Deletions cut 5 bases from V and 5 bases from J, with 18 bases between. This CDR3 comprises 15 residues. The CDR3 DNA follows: TGTGCCAGCAGTACTACTCCGTCCCTCGGAACTGAAGCTTTCTTT. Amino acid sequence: CASSTTPSLGTEAFF.

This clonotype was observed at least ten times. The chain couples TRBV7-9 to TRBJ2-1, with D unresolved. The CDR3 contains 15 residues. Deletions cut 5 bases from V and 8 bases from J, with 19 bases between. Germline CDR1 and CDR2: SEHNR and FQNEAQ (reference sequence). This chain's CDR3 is CASSLTKEHVDEQFF. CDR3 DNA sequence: TGTGCCAGCAGCCTGACCAAGGAACATGTGGATGAGCAGTTCTTC.

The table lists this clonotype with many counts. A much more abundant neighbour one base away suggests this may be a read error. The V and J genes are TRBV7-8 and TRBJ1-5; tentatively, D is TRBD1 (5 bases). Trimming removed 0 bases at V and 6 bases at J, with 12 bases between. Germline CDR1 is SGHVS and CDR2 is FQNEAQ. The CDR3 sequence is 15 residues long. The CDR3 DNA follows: TGTGCCAGCAGCTTAGCGCGGGGAGGGGCTCAGCCCCAGCATTTT. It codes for CASSLARGGAQPQHF.

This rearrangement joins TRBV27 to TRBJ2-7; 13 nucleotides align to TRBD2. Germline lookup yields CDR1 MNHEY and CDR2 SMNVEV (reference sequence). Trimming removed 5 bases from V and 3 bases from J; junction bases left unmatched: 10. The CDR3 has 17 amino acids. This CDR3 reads CASSAGTSGMLGYEQYF. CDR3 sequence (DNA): TGTGCCAGCAGTGCCGGGACTAGCGGGATGTTAGGCTACGAGCAGTACTTC.

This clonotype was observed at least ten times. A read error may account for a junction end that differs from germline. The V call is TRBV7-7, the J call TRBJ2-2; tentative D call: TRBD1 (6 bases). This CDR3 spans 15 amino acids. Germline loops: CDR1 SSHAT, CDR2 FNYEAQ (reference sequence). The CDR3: CASSFGQTNTGELFF. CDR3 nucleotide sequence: TGTGCTAGCAGCTTCGGACAGACGAACACCGGGGAGCTGTTTTTT.

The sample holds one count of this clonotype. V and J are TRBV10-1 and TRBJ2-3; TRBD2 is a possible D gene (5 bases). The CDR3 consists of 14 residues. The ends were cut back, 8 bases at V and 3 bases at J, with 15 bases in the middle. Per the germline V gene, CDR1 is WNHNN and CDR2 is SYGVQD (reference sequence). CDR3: CASGENIGTDTQYF. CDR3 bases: TGCGCCAGCGGGGAGAACATTGGGACAGATACGCAGTATTTT.

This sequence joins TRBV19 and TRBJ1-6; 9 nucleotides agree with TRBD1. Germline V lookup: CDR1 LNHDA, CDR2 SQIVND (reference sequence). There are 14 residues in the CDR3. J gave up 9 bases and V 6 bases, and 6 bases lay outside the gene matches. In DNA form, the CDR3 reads TGTGCCAGTAGGGCCGGGACAGGGATTTCACCCCTCCACTTT. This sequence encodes CASRAGTGISPLHF.

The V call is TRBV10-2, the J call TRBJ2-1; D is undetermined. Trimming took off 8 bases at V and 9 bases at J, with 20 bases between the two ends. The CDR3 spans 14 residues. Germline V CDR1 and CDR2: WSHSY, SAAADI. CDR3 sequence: CASAGSNVWGEQFF. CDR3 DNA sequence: TGCGCCAGCGCAGGTAGCAATGTGTGGGGTGAGCAGTTCTTC.

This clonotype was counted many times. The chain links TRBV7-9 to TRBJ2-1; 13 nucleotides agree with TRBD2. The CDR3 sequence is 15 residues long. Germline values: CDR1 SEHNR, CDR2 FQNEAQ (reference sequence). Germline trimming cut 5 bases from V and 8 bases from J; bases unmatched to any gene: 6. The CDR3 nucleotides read TGTGCCAGCAGCACAGGACTAGCGGGAGCGGATGAGCAGTTCTTC. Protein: CASSTGLAGADEQFF.

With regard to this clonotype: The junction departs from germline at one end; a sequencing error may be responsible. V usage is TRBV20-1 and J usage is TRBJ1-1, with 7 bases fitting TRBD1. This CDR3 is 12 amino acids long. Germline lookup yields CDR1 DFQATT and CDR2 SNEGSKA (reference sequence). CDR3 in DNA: TGCAGTGCGGGTCAGGGGGGGACGGAAGCTTCCTTT. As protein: CSAGQGGTEASF.

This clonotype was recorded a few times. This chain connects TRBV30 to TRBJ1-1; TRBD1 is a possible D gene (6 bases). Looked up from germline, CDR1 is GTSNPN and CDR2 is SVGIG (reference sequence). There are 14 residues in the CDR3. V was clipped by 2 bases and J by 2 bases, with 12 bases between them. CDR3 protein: CAWSNWGRNTEAFF. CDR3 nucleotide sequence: TGTGCCTGGAGTAACTGGGGGCGAAACACTGAAGCTTTCTTT.

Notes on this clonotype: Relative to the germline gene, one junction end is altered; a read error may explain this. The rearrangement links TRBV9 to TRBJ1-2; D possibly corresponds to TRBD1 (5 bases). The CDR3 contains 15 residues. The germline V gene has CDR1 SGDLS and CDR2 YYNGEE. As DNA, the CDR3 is TGCGCCAGCAGCGTAGAAGGCCAGGGAGGGTATGGCTACACCTTC. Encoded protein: CASSVEGQGGYGYTF.

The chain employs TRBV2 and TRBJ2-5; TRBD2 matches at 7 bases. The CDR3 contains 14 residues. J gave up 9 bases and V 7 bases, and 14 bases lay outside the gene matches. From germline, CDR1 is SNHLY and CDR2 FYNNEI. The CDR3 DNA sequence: TGTGCCAGCAACGCCGACCGGGGGGATCAGCCCCAGTACTTC. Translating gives CASNADRGDQPQYF.

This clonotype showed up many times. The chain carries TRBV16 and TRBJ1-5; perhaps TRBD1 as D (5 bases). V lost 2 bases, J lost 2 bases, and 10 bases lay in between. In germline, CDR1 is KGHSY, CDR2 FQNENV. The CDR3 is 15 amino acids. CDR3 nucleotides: TGTGCCAGCAGCCAAAACCGGGACCGCAATCAGCCCCAGCATTTT. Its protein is CASSQNRDRNQPQHF.

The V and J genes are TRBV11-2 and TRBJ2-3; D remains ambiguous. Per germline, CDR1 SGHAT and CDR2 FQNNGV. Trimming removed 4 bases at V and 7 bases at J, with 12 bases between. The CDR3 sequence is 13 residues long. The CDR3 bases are TGTGCCAGCAGCTCCGACGGGTACCATACGCAGTATTTT. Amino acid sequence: CASSSDGYHTQYF.

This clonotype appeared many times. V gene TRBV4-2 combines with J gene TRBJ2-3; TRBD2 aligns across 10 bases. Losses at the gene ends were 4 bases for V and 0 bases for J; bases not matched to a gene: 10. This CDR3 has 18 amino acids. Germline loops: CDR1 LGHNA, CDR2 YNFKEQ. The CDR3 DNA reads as TGTGCCAGCAGCCCCGGAATAGCGGGAGGCTTAAGCACAGATACGCAGTATTTT. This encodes CASSPGIAGGLSTDTQYF.

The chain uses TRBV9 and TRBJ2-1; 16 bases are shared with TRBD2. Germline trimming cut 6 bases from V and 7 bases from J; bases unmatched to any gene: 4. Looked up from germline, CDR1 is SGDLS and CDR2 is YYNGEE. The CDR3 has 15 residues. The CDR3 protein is CASTRGLAGGNEQFF. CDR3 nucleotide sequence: TGTGCCAGCACCCGGGGACTAGCGGGAGGGAATGAGCAGTTCTTC.

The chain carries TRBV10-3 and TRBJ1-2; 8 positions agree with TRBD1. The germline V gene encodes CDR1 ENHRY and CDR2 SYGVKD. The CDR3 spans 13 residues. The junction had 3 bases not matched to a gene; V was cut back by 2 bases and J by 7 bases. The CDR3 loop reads CAISEGQGGGYTF. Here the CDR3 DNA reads TGTGCCATCAGTGAGGGACAGGGCGGTGGCTACACCTTC.

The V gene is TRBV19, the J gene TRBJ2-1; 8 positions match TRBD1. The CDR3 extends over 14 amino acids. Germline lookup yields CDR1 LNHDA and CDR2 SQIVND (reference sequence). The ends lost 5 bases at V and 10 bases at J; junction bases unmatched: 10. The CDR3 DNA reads TGTGCCAGTAGTGACAGGGGACGCACCGGGGAGCAGTTCTTC. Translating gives CASSDRGRTGEQFF.

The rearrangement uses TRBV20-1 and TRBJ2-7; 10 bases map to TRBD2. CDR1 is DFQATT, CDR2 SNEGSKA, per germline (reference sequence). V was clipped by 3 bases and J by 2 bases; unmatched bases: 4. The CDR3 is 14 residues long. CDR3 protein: CSASGTSVPYEQYF. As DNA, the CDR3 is TGCAGTGCTAGCGGGACTAGCGTTCCCTACGAGCAGTACTTC.

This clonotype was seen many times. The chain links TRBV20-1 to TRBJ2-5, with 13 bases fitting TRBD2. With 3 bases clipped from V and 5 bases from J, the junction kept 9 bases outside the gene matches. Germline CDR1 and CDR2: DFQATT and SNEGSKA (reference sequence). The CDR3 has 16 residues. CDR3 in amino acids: CSARALAGGKGETQYF. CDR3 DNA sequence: TGCAGTGCTAGGGCACTAGCGGGGGGGAAAGGGGAGACCCAGTACTTC.